The 13 T cell receptor beta chains below all came from one sample that was sequenced in a study of blood T cell repertoires in COVID-19. Assay: immunoSEQ multiplex PCR; the TCRdb copy retains only in-frame clones and omits some. The sample shows 55,000 to 75,000 clones, 80% to 85% of them seen only once. The sequencing input was peripheral blood. These receptors all stem from a human donor in a cohort sampled during active COVID-19.

V gene TRBV18 combines with J gene TRBJ2-1; no clear D. V dropped 0 bases and J dropped 7 bases, with 10 bases sitting between them. The CDR3 is 14 amino acids. CDR1 is KGHSH, CDR2 LQKENI, per germline. The CDR3 spells CASSPPRGDNEQFF. CDR3 DNA sequence: TGTGCCAGCTCACCACCGAGAGGAGATAATGAGCAGTTCTTC.

The chain couples TRBV3-1 (or the pseudogene TRBV3-2) to TRBJ1-4; D is possibly TRBD1 (6 bases). Looked up from germline, CDR1 is LGHDT and CDR2 is YNNKEL (reference sequence). The CDR3 extends over 13 amino acids. V lost 7 bases, J lost 4 bases, and 10 bases lay in between. The CDR3 DNA is TGTGCCAGCACCCGGACAGATAATGAAAAACTGTTTTTT. Translated: CASTRTDNEKLFF.

The CDR3 protein is CASSSTDASGANVLTF. CDR3 bases: TGTGCCAGTTCTTCGACAGATGCCTCTGGGGCCAACGTCCTGACTTTC. The chain uses TRBV4-2 and TRBJ2-6; TRBD1 is a possible D gene (5 bases). The CDR3 runs to 16 residues. V was trimmed by 9 bases and J by 0 bases, leaving 15 bases between them. Germline loops: CDR1 LGHNA, CDR2 YNFKEQ.

Judged by abundance, this clone is medium-sized. V and J are TRBV6-2 or TRBV6-3 and TRBJ2-2; TRBD2 might be the D (6 bases). Looked up from germline, CDR1 is MNHEY and CDR2 is SVGEGT. The CDR3 spans 16 residues. V shed 6 bases and J shed 4 bases, with 18 bases lying between them. CDR3 sequence reads: CASSWTSGFFTGELFF. The CDR3 DNA is TGTGCCAGCAGCTGGACAAGCGGGTTCTTCACCGGGGAGCTGTTTTTT.

The V and J genes are TRBV19 and TRBJ1-2, with a tentative D call TRBD1 (6 bases). The CDR3 length is 13 residues. From germline, CDR1 is LNHDA and CDR2 SQIVND (reference sequence). The ends were cut back, 3 bases at V and 6 bases at J, with 11 bases in the middle. CDR3 sequence reads: CASSIMAGDGYTF. In DNA, the CDR3 is TGTGCCAGTAGTATTATGGCAGGGGATGGCTACACCTTC.

The chain has TRBV24-1 and TRBJ1-2, with unresolved D. CDR1 KGHDR and CDR2 SFDVKD come from the germline V gene. Trimming took off 6 bases at V and 3 bases at J, with 16 bases between the two ends. The CDR3 covers 15 residues. The CDR3 protein is CATSQGPPEDYGYTF. CDR3 bases: TGTGCCACCAGTCAAGGACCGCCGGAGGACTATGGCTACACCTTC.

The chain has TRBV28 and TRBJ2-7; TRBD2 aligns across 12 bases. V lost 2 bases to trimming and J lost 3 bases; unmatched junction nucleotides: 8. CDR1 is MDHEN and CDR2 is SYDVKM in the germline V gene. This CDR3 comprises 17 residues. In DNA form, the CDR3 reads TGTGCCAGCAGTTTAGAAAGGACTAGCGGGATTGGCTACGAGCAGTACTTC. As protein: CASSLERTSGIGYEQYF. The whole variable domain, remainder taken from reference TRBV28 and TRBJ2-7, is DVKVTQSSRYLVKRTGEKVFLECVQDMDHENMFWYRQDPGLGLRLIYFSYDVKMKEKGDIPEGYSVSREKKERFSLILESASTNQTSMYLCASSLERTSGIGYEQYFGPGTRLTVT.

V is TRBV30 and J is TRBJ1-1; D is possibly TRBD1 (5 bases). The CDR3 is made up of 13 amino acids. Deletions cut 2 bases from V and 4 bases from J, with 11 bases between. Per the germline V gene, CDR1 is GTSNPN and CDR2 is SVGIG (reference sequence). This CDR3 is CAWSRDRGTEAFF. The DNA of the CDR3 is TGTGCCTGGAGTAGAGACAGAGGCACTGAAGCTTTCTTT.

The chain carries TRBV2 and TRBJ2-7, with 12 bases matching TRBD2. The germline V gene has CDR1 SNHLY and CDR2 FYNNEI. Unmatched junction bases numbered 12, after V lost 5 bases and J lost 7 bases. The CDR3 runs to 16 residues. The CDR3 reads CASSTGLAGPQGEQYF. The CDR3, as DNA: TGTGCCAGCAGTACGGGACTAGCGGGTCCCCAGGGGGAGCAGTACTTC.

The chain links TRBV18 to TRBJ2-7, with TRBD1 matching 9 bases. The CDR3 sequence is 15 residues long. V lost 1 base to trimming and J lost 3 bases; unmatched junction nucleotides: 4. Germline values: CDR1 KGHSH, CDR2 LQKENI. The CDR3 loop is CASSPRGQGNYEQYF. The CDR3 bases are TGTGCCAGCTCACCACGGGGACAGGGAAACTACGAGCAGTACTTC.

The gene calls are TRBV5-4 and TRBJ2-2; 8 nucleotides agree with TRBD2. The CDR3 has 16 amino acids. The V and J ends lost 4 bases and 5 bases, in that order; junction bases with no gene match: 10. Germline-derived CDR1 and CDR2 are SGHNT and YYREEE (reference sequence). CDR3 in amino acids: CASSPQAGAGTGELFF. CDR3 sequence (DNA): TGTGCCAGCAGCCCCCAAGCGGGGGCGGGTACCGGGGAGCTGTTTTTT.

This chain links TRBV6-5 with TRBJ2-7, with TRBD1 identical over 9 bases. Germline trimming cut 6 bases from V and 4 bases from J; bases unmatched to any gene: 7. The CDR3 is 14 residues long. CDR1 and CDR2 (germline): MNHEY, SVGAGI. CDR3 loop: CASRKGQGGYEQYF. Here the CDR3 DNA reads TGTGCCAGCAGAAAGGGACAGGGCGGATACGAGCAGTACTTC.

The chain carries TRBV28 and TRBJ1-1, with TRBD1 matching 9 bases. V lost 6 bases to trimming and J lost 0 bases; unmatched junction nucleotides: 8. Germline lookup yields CDR1 MDHEN and CDR2 SYDVKM. This CDR3 has 16 amino acids. Here the CDR3 DNA reads TGTGCCAGCAGCACCGGGACAGGGATCATGAACACTGAAGCTTTCTTT. Its protein product is CASSTGTGIMNTEAFF.